Sequencing of this T cell receptor beta chain was carried out in a study of shared clonotypes between healthy human individuals. Study-wide results and caveats: The small donor group covered limited genetic and exposure diversity.

An even split of each subset's genomic DNA across several immunoSEQ plates was performed. Only in-frame clones appear in the TCRdb table, and some are missing; sequencing was by immunoSEQ multiplex PCR. The sample records about 490,000 clones, roughly four fifths being singletons. Losses at the gene ends were 2 bases for V and 0 bases for J; bases not matched to a gene: 6. This CDR3 contains 17 residues. Per germline, CDR1 SEHNR and CDR2 FQNEAQ (reference sequence). Recent vaccinations or acute infections were absent in the healthy HIV-negative adult donors. To note about this clone: Antigen specificity is unknown.

The chain joins TRBV7-9 to TRBJ2-2, with 7 positions matching TRBD2. The TCR was taken from a middle-aged woman in good health. Some clones in this sample may be carry-over from other donors' samples. Sequencing input: PBMCs. CDR3 sequence reads: CASSLREGPSNTGELFF. CDR3 DNA sequence: TGTGCCAGCAGCTTAAGGGAGGGGCCTTCGAACACCGGGGAGCTGTTTTTT.